The rows below give T cell receptor beta chains drawn from one sample of a study of PD-1 blockade in classical Hodgkin lymphoma. Sequencing used immunoSEQ multiplex PCR; TCRdb keeps in-frame clones, though not all of them. Of 15,000 or so clones listed, about 90% are singletons. The sample comprised CD8+ T cells from blood. The origin of the receptors is a human donor with classical Hodgkin lymphoma. CDR3s include the opening cysteine and the closing phenylalanine or tryptophan. A D gene is named only where the DNA matches it firmly. Clone size is stated in some rows and not others, as once, few, many or a class when expanded.

D: -
size: -
length: 12
V: TRBV28
J: TRBJ2-1
DNA: TGTGCCAGCAGGGGGGTGAGCGATGAGCAGTTCTTC
CDR3: CASRGVSDEQFF

D: -
size: -
length: 13
V: TRBV2
J: TRBJ2-3
DNA: TGTGCCAGCAGTTGGGCCGTCACAGATACGCAGTATTTT
CDR3: CASSWAVTDTQYF

D: TRBD2
size: -
length: 18
V: TRBV4-2
J: TRBJ2-7
DNA: TGTGCCAGCAGCCAAGAGCTTTTGGGACTAGCGGGAAACTACGAGCAGTACTTC
CDR3: CASSQELLGLAGNYEQYF

D: -
size: -
length: 13
V: TRBV6-5
J: TRBJ2-3
DNA: TGTGCCAGCAGCAGGAGCGATTCAGATACGCAGTATTTT
CDR3: CASSRSDSDTQYF

D: -
size: -
length: 12
V: TRBV6-5
J: TRBJ2-7
DNA: TGTGCCAGCAGTTATGGGGGCTGGGAGCAGTACTTC
CDR3: CASSYGGWEQYF

D: -
size: -
length: 15
V: TRBV5-8
J: TRBJ2-1
DNA: TGTGCCAGCAAAATTAGGGGGGAGGGCCTGTCTGGGCAGTTCTTC
CDR3: CASKIRGEGLSGQFF

D: -
size: -
length: 15
V: TRBV7-2
J: TRBJ2-1
DNA: TGTGCCAGCAGCCATACACCCCTGGCTTACAATGAGCAGTTCTTC
CDR3: CASSHTPLAYNEQFF

D: -
size: -
length: 14
V: TRBV6-5
J: TRBJ2-1
DNA: TGTGCCAGCAGTTTCCACAGGGTTAGTAATGAGCAGTTCTTC
CDR3: CASSFHRVSNEQFF

D: TRBD2
size: -
length: 15
V: TRBV7-8
J: TRBJ2-1
DNA: TGTGCCAGCAGCTTAGAGAGCGGGAGGTACAATGAGCAGTTCTTC
CDR3: CASSLESGRYNEQFF

D: -
size: -
length: 14
V: TRBV5-5
J: TRBJ1-3
DNA: TGTGCCAGCAGCTTGGGGGCCCTTGGAAACACCATATATTTT
CDR3: CASSLGALGNTIYF

D: -
size: -
length: 13
V: TRBV7-9
J: TRBJ2-3
DNA: TGTGCCAGCAGCTCGGACATCACAGATACGCAGTATTTT
CDR3: CASSSDITDTQYF

D: -
size: once
length: 16
V: TRBV5-1
J: TRBJ1-1
DNA: TGCGCCAGCAGCTTGGTCGCAAAACTTATGAACACTGAAGCTTTCTTT
CDR3: CASSLVAKLMNTEAFF

D: -
size: -
length: 15
V: TRBV7-8
J: TRBJ2-1
DNA: TGTGCCAGCAGCTTGGAGGGGGCCCCCTACAATGAGCAGTTCTTC
CDR3: CASSLEGAPYNEQFF

D: -
size: -
length: 17
V: TRBV7-3
J: TRBJ2-1
DNA: TGTGCCAGCAGCAGTTATGGGCTGGAGATAGCCTACAATGAGCAGTTCTTC
CDR3: CASSSYGLEIAYNEQFF

D: TRBD2
size: -
length: 15
V: TRBV6-1
J: TRBJ2-1
DNA: TGTGCCAGCACCCAACTAGCGGGTAGCTACAATGAGCAGTTCTTC
CDR3: CASTQLAGSYNEQFF

D: TRBD1
size: -
length: 17
V: TRBV18
J: TRBJ1-2
DNA: TGTGCCAGCTCACCACGGACCCTCGGTCAGGGGGCGGTTGGCTACACCTTC
CDR3: CASSPRTLGQGAVGYTF

D: -
size: -
length: 16
V: TRBV15
J: TRBJ1-5
DNA: TGTGCCACCAGCAGAGATAGGATGCCTAGCAATCAGCCCCAGCATTTT
CDR3: CATSRDRMPSNQPQHF

D: -
size: -
length: 14
V: TRBV7-7
J: TRBJ2-1
DNA: TGTGCTAGCAGCTTAGACGGGAGTTACAATGAGCAGTTCTTC
CDR3: CASSLDGSYNEQFF

D: TRBD2
size: -
length: 13
V: TRBV29-1
J: TRBJ2-1
DNA: TGCAGCGTTTTCCTAGCGGGAATGGGTGAGCAGTTCTTC
CDR3: CSVFLAGMGEQFF

D: -
size: -
length: 11
V: TRBV20-1
J: TRBJ1-2
DNA: TGCAGTGCTAGGAATGGCAGCGGCTACACCTTC
CDR3: CSARNGSGYTF

D: TRBD1
size: -
length: 17
V: TRBV15
J: TRBJ2-7
DNA: TGTGCCACCTCGGGAAGTAGATGGACAGGAAAAACCTACGAGCAGTACTTC
CDR3: CATSGSRWTGKTYEQYF

D: -
size: -
length: 11
V: TRBV29-1
J: TRBJ2-1
DNA: TGCAGCACCTCCGGGGGCTATGAGCAGTTCTTC
CDR3: CSTSGGYEQFF

D: TRBD1
size: once
length: 16
V: TRBV6-5
J: TRBJ1-1
DNA: TGTGCCAGCAGTTACTTTATGGGACAGGGAGTGACTGAAGCTTTCTTT
CDR3: CASSYFMGQGVTEAFF

D: TRBD2
size: -
length: 16
V: TRBV7-9
J: TRBJ2-1
DNA: TGTGCCAGCAGCTTAGGTGGTAGCGGGAGTCCGGCTACGGAGTTCTTC
CDR3: CASSLGGSGSPATEFF

D: -
size: -
length: 15
V: TRBV7-9
J: TRBJ2-2
DNA: TGTGCCAGCAGCTTCCGAAAGAAAAACACCGGGGAGCTGTTTTTT
CDR3: CASSFRKKNTGELFF

D: -
size: -
length: 13
V: TRBV30
J: TRBJ2-5
DNA: TGTGCCTGGACCCCCGACGGTCAAGAGACCCAGTACTTC
CDR3: CAWTPDGQETQYF

D: -
size: once
length: 11
V: TRBV5-1
J: TRBJ2-2
DNA: TGCGCCAGCAGCTTTGCCGGGGAGCTGTTTTTT
CDR3: CASSFAGELFF

D: TRBD2
size: once
length: 16
V: TRBV9
J: TRBJ2-3
DNA: TGTGCCAGCAGCCCGGAAGGACTAGCCAGCACAGATACGCAGTATTTT
CDR3: CASSPEGLASTDTQYF